These T cell receptor beta chains were read from a single sample in a study of T cell changes during pregnancy in multiple sclerosis. Here immunoSEQ multiplex PCR was the method, and the copy in TCRdb shows in-frame clones only, minus some. The sample consists of 57,000 or so clones, 88% of them appearing once. Material: peripheral blood, obtained in the first trimester of pregnancy. Source of these receptors: a female donor with multiple sclerosis, enrolled in a pregnancy study. CDR3s include the opening cysteine and the closing phenylalanine or tryptophan. D genes are given only for firm matches. Only part of the rows carry a size: once, few, many, or a class if the clone is expanded.

j_call: TRBJ2-1; v_call: TRBV6-5; d_call: -; cdr3_length: 14; clone_size: -; cdr3_nt: TGTGCCAGCAGTTGGAGGGAGCCTGACAATGAGCAGTTCTTC; cdr3_aa: CASSWREPDNEQFF
j_call: TRBJ1-5; v_call: TRBV4-1; d_call: -; cdr3_length: 17; clone_size: -; cdr3_nt: TGCGCCAGCAGCCAAGATCGAGGCAGCGATAGCAATCAGCCCCAGCATTTT; cdr3_aa: CASSQDRGSDSNQPQHF
j_call: TRBJ2-3; v_call: TRBV6-4; d_call: -; cdr3_length: 14; clone_size: -; cdr3_nt: TGTGCCAGCAGTAAAGGTCCAGAGGCAGATACGCAGTATTTT; cdr3_aa: CASSKGPEADTQYF
j_call: TRBJ2-1; v_call: TRBV5-1; d_call: TRBD2; cdr3_length: 16; clone_size: -; cdr3_nt: TGCGCCAGCAGCTTGGAGGGACTAGCGGTCTACAATGAGCAGTTCTTC; cdr3_aa: CASSLEGLAVYNEQFF
j_call: TRBJ1-2; v_call: TRBV19; d_call: -; cdr3_length: 12; clone_size: -; cdr3_nt: TGTGCCAGTAGTCCCAGGGGCTATGGCTACACCTTC; cdr3_aa: CASSPRGYGYTF
j_call: TRBJ1-4; v_call: TRBV6-5; d_call: TRBD1; cdr3_length: 15; clone_size: -; cdr3_nt: TGTGCCAGCAGTTCCTTAGGGGGCGCGAATGAAAAACTGTTTTTT; cdr3_aa: CASSSLGGANEKLFF
j_call: TRBJ2-1; v_call: TRBV5-1; d_call: -; cdr3_length: 16; clone_size: once; cdr3_nt: TGCGCCAGCAGCTTGGATAGGGGCCAACTCTACAATGAGCAGTTCTTC; cdr3_aa: CASSLDRGQLYNEQFF
j_call: TRBJ1-1; v_call: TRBV28; d_call: TRBD1; cdr3_length: 14; clone_size: -; cdr3_nt: TGTGCCAGCGTAAAACCCACAGGGGGCACTGAAGCTTTCTTT; cdr3_aa: CASVKPTGGTEAFF
j_call: TRBJ2-7; v_call: TRBV18; d_call: TRBD2; cdr3_length: 15; clone_size: -; cdr3_nt: TGTGCCAGCTCAACTCCGACTAGCGAAGCCTACGAGCAGTACTTC; cdr3_aa: CASSTPTSEAYEQYF
j_call: TRBJ1-2; v_call: TRBV19; d_call: TRBD1; cdr3_length: 15; clone_size: -; cdr3_nt: TGTGCCAGTAGTATGAGTGGACAGGGGTTCTATGGCTACACCTTC; cdr3_aa: CASSMSGQGFYGYTF
j_call: TRBJ2-6; v_call: TRBV19; d_call: -; cdr3_length: 18; clone_size: -; cdr3_nt: TGTGCCAGTAGTCTCCGTGAGGGTAAGGGCTCTGGGGCCAACGTCCTGACTTTC; cdr3_aa: CASSLREGKGSGANVLTF
j_call: TRBJ1-2; v_call: TRBV28; d_call: -; cdr3_length: 14; clone_size: once; cdr3_nt: TGTGCCAGCAGTTTATCGGCAGGGATCTATGGCTACACCTTC; cdr3_aa: CASSLSAGIYGYTF
j_call: TRBJ2-7; v_call: TRBV9; d_call: TRBD1; cdr3_length: 14; clone_size: -; cdr3_nt: TGTGCCAGCAGCCTAAGACAGGGCCCCTACGAGCAGTACTTC; cdr3_aa: CASSLRQGPYEQYF
j_call: TRBJ1-5; v_call: TRBV19; d_call: -; cdr3_length: 15; clone_size: -; cdr3_nt: TGTGCCAGTACCGCAAGGGGGATTAGCAATCAGCCCCAGCATTTT; cdr3_aa: CASTARGISNQPQHF
j_call: TRBJ2-7; v_call: TRBV7-3; d_call: TRBD1; cdr3_length: 14; clone_size: -; cdr3_nt: TGTGCCAGCAGACCGGGACAGGGCGGCTACGAGCAGTACTTC; cdr3_aa: CASRPGQGGYEQYF
j_call: TRBJ2-2; v_call: TRBV6-5; d_call: -; cdr3_length: 14; clone_size: -; cdr3_nt: TGTGCCAGCAGCAGCCTTGGGCATATCGGGGAGCTGTTTTTT; cdr3_aa: CASSSLGHIGELFF
j_call: TRBJ1-5; v_call: TRBV28; d_call: TRBD1; cdr3_length: 14; clone_size: -; cdr3_nt: TGTGCCAGCAGTCACGGACAGGGGTTTCAGCCCCAGCATTTT; cdr3_aa: CASSHGQGFQPQHF